The present TCR beta chain was sequenced within a study of OX40 agonist ivuxolimab in advanced cancers. Looking at the study overall: Antecedent anti-PD-1, anti-PD-L1 or anti-CTLA-4 therapy was permissible, with 35% to 40% having received some.

The sample holds a few counts of this clone. Libraries were prepared by immunoSEQ multiplex PCR; TCRdb keeps only in-frame clonotypes and omits some of them. The sample records about 52,000 clones, 85% to 95% being singletons. Trimming took 4 bases from V and 3 from J, leaving 4 bases between them. CDR3 size: 12 residues. Germline values: CDR1 MNHEY, CDR2 SMNVEV (reference sequence). The chain recombines TRBV27 with TRBJ1-5; D not certain. This receptor was taken from an adult with an advanced solid tumor such as melanoma, head and neck, liver or kidney cancer. The material sequenced was CD4+ or CD8+ T cells sorted from blood, taken in a trial of the OX40 agonist ivuxolimab. CDR3 nucleotide sequence: TGTGCCAGCAGTTCAACCAATCAGCCCCAGCATTTT. This encodes CASSSTNQPQHF.